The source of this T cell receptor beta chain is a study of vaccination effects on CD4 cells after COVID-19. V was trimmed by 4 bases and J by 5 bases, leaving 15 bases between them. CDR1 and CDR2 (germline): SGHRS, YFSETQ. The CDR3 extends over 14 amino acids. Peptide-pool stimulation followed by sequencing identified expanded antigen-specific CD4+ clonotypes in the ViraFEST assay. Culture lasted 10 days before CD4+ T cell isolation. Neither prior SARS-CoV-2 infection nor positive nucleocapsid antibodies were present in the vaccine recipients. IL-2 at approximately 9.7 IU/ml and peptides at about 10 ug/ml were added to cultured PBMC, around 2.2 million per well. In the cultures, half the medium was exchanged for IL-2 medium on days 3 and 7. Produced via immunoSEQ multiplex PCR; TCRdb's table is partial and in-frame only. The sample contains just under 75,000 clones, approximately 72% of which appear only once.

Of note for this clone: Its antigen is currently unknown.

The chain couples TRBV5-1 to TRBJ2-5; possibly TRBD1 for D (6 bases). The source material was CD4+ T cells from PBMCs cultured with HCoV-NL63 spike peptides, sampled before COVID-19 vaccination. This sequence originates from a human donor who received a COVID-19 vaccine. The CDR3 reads CASSPVQGGETQYF. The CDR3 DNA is TGCGCCAGCAGCCCGGTACAGGGTGGCGAGACCCAGTACTTC.